This T cell receptor (beta chain) originates from a study of beta chain features in type 1 diabetes listed by TCRdb under 2018. For the study in its entirety: Mean age, gender distribution, total cell number and subset yield did not differ between patients and healthy donors. A total of 85 million to 140 million sorted cells were examined across all samples, and a strong correlation was observed between cell number per subset and RNA yield. In the study, recently diagnosed type 1 diabetes patients and matched healthy donors were compared on the TCRB repertoires of their sorted circulating CD4+ T cell subsets. Regulatory and stem cell-like memory subsets were isolated from only 8 patients and about 8 healthy donors, whereas naive and central memory subsets came from all 28 donors.

What the authors observed across the whole study: Because small numbers of individuals were included in the HLA sub-analyses, any influence of HLA type on TCRB rearrangement was left unresolved. A moderate but significant shortening of TCRB CDR3 length was observed in type 1 diabetes patients in all four CD4+ subsets. Fewer insertions and more nucleotide deletions at VDJ recombination sites were observed in patients with type 1 diabetes, implying thymic rearrangement abnormalities. Sequencing cDNA rather than genomic DNA could over-represent highly expressing activated cells, although activation and CD3 levels did not differ between groups. Shorter templates might be favored by PCR, yet because patient and control samples were amplified and corrected together, any such skew would affect both groups equally. Naive, central memory and regulatory TCRB repertoires appeared to be more similar among patients than among healthy donors.

From its cysteine to its phenylalanine, the CDR3 spans 16 amino acids. Only the CDR3 DNA is retained, 48 bases long and in frame from the first base. Trimming leaves V shorter by 5 bases and J shorter by 11 bases, with the junction holding 17 bases beyond the gene matches. The germline V gene (reference sequence) supplies CDR1 LNHDA and CDR2 SQIVND. Each donor gave one peripheral blood draw, averaging approximately 120 mL, which was collected into heparinised tubes. A BD FACSAria II and a panel including CD45RO, CCR7, CD25, CD127, CD95 and CD27 were used to sort naive, central memory, regulatory and stem cell-like memory CD4+ T cells. All sorted populations exceeded 95% purity. PBMCs were separated immediately by Lymphoprep density gradient centrifugation and were stained directly, without being cultured. So that batch effects would be minimized, each experiment stained and sorted samples in pairs, pairing one healthy donor with one patient.

Regarding this clone: The antigen this receptor binds is unknown. No clone much larger than this one lies a single base away; base qualities are absent.

The entire amount of isolated RNA was reverse transcribed using the High Capacity cDNA Reverse Transcription Kit, so the sequenced TCRB transcripts were expressed ones. Deep immunoSEQ sequencing was applied to naive, central memory and regulatory T cell samples, giving an average of about 3.4 million total reads per sample. Sorted cells were lysed in RLT buffer and RNA was extracted with DNase-treated RNeasy Micro or Mini kits, depending on cell number. Each cell subset was processed on its own to prevent cross-contamination, while patient and healthy donor samples were processed together. TCRB sequences were amplified from cDNA with the immunoSEQ multiplex PCR, producing 87-bp fragments spanning the CDR3 region. Sequencing of the amplicons was performed on the Illumina HiSeq platform. Per the authors' processing: Synthetic template baselines were used to correct PCR bias computationally, reads within Hamming distance 2 were collapsed, and singletons that could not be merged were discarded. Reads were aligned against IMGT so that V, D and J genes, CDR3 length and insertions or deletions at six rearrangement sites could be assigned. Within each subset, clonotype counts were normalized to sorted cell number, and only after that were true diversity and Gini coefficients computed with the tcR R package. Repertoire sharing was quantified using the overlap coefficient calculated on TCRB nucleotide sequences. Held by TCRdb, this immuneACCESS table contains in-frame sequences only and omits some clones. Under half of the omission traces to an unresolved V gene where checked; the cause of the rest is unknown. V and J calls and clone size are as listed in that table; D and trimming were resolved from the DNA. The table for this sample lists approximately 38,000 clones; 50% to 75% of them were counted only once. Together, the top ten hold around 2% of the sample.

The origin of this receptor is a woman under 40 in good health. The chain joins TRBV19 to TRBJ2-1, with 8 middle bases fitting TRBD2. Sequencing was carried out using Tregs from blood. The sample's cell subset or site label, in plain terms: regulatory CD4+ T cells. In nucleotides, the sequence is TGTGCCAGTAGTCAAGGCGCGGGGGGTCCTCAACCCAAGCAGTTCTTC. This gives the protein CASSQGAGGPQPKQFF.